This record concerns one TCR beta chain sequence. These data originate in a study of blood T cell repertoires in COVID-19. The wider study: Samples came from the United States, Italy and Spain, spanning acute and convalescent COVID-19. Nucleic acid was either cDNA or gDNA, and it came from T cells, B-cell-depleted T cells, or PBMCs.

Methods used by the authors: The authors estimated nucleated cell counts from reference gene primer amplification. Sequenced by immunoSEQ multiplex PCR; TCRdb stores in-frame clones only, minus some. V, J and clone size were drawn from that table, and D and trimming were deduced from the DNA. The sample lists around 200,000 clones, about 90% occurring once. Sequenced input: peripheral blood. The receptor comes from a man in his 70s with active or convalescent COVID-19.

The DNA of the CDR3 is TGTGCCAGCAGTGCGCCGGGACAGGGTTTTAACACCATATATTTT. Protein: CASSAPGQGFNTIYF. The chain employs TRBV5-4 and TRBJ1-3; 9 nucleotides align to TRBD1. The germline V gene encodes CDR1 SGHNT and CDR2 YYREEE (reference sequence). V gave up 5 bases and J gave up 7 bases; unmatched junction bases: 10. The CDR3 extends over 15 amino acids.